Listed here are 27 T cell receptor beta chains from one sample, sequenced in a study of cytomegalovirus exposure and HLA in healthy donors. The study ran its PCR with 60 Vbeta and 13 Jbeta primers. Sequenced by immunoSEQ multiplex PCR; TCRdb stores in-frame clones only, minus some. The sample records around 210,000 clones, around 82% being singletons. The sample consisted of PBMCs. The receptors derive from a woman aged 25-40 years in good health and CMV-seronegative.

The V call is TRBV4-1, the J call TRBJ2-1; D is possibly TRBD2 (6 bases). Trimming shortened V by 4 bases and J by 8 bases, and 21 bases separated the two germline ends. CDR3 length: 16 amino acids. Germline CDR1 reads MGHRA; CDR2 reads YSYEKL. CDR3 bases: TGCGCCAGCAGCCTACACCGGGCCCCGGGGGAGTATGAGCAGTTCTTC. Translation gives CASSLHRAPGEYEQFF.

The V gene is TRBV5-1, the J gene TRBJ1-6; D not certain. This CDR3 region has 13 residues. Germline loops: CDR1 SGHRS, CDR2 YFSETQ. V was pared by 0 bases and J by 10 bases, with 8 bases between. The CDR3 nucleotides are TGCGCCAGCAGCTTGGATCACCAGTCACCCCTCCACTTT. Its protein is CASSLDHQSPLHF.

The chain has TRBV6-5 and TRBJ1-5; D call uncertain. The germline CDR1 and CDR2 sequences are MNHEY and SVGAGI. V shed 5 bases and J shed 2 bases, with 10 bases lying between them. The CDR3 consists of 14 residues. The CDR3 DNA reads TGTGCCAGCAGTAGGCACGGGGGCAATCAGCCCCAGCATTTT. It translates to CASSRHGGNQPQHF.

This clone has only a few counts. This chain connects TRBV5-1 to TRBJ1-1; maybe TRBD1 (6 bases). Germline CDR1 and CDR2: SGHRS and YFSETQ. CDR3 size: 16 residues. Trimming took off 1 base at V and 0 bases at J, with 13 bases between the two ends. CDR3 bases: TGCGCCAGCAGCTTGCTATCGGGGGGCATGAACACTGAAGCTTTCTTT. Its protein product is CASSLLSGGMNTEAFF.

This clone was detected once. The V and J genes are TRBV10-3 and TRBJ2-7, with TRBD2 matching over 8 bases. V lost 6 bases and J lost 5; bases outside the gene matches: 6. Germline CDR1 ENHRY, CDR2 SYGVKD. This CDR3 has 13 residues. This CDR3 reads CAISRVAGNEQYF. DNA of the CDR3: TGTGCCATCAGCCGCGTAGCGGGGAACGAGCAGTACTTC.

J is TRBJ1-2 and V is TRBV29-1; TRBD1 is a possible D gene (6 bases). V was clipped by 5 bases and J by 2 bases, with 30 bases between them. This CDR3 is built from 19 residues. Germline CDR1 is SQVTM and CDR2 is ANQGSEA. CDR3 coding DNA: TGCAGCGTTACCGAGAGGCCGGACAGACCGATAGACCCGAACTATGGCTACACCTTC. It translates to CSVTERPDRPIDPNYGYTF.

The J gene is TRBJ2-5, the V gene TRBV10-3, with D hard to call. CDR3 length equals 13 residues. The V gene's germline CDR1 is ENHRY and CDR2 SYGVKD. V was pared by 0 bases and J by 5 bases, with 7 bases between. CDR3 DNA sequence: TGTGCCATCAGTGAGTCCGCGGTGGAGACCCAGTACTTC. Its translation is CAISESAVETQYF.

The gene calls are TRBV5-4 and TRBJ2-3; 7 nucleotides agree with TRBD1. This CDR3 has 16 residues. The V gene end was trimmed by 4 bases and the J gene end by 2 bases; junction bases not matched to a gene: 10. Germline V lookup: CDR1 SGHNT, CDR2 YYREEE (reference sequence). The CDR3 sequence: CASSVRPGQHTDTQYF. DNA of the CDR3: TGTGCCAGCAGCGTCCGACCGGGACAGCACACAGATACGCAGTATTTT.

V and J are TRBV27 and TRBJ2-3, with D tentatively TRBD1 (6 bases). Between the trimmed V and J ends, which lost 5 bases and 2 bases, there was a span of 11 bases. CDR3 length equals 14 residues. Germline-derived CDR1 and CDR2 are MNHEY and SMNVEV (reference sequence). The CDR3 sequence is CASSVQGFTDTQYF. The CDR3 DNA is TGTGCCAGCAGTGTTCAGGGGTTCACAGATACGCAGTATTTT.

This chain links TRBV9 with TRBJ2-3, with D possibly TRBD2 on 5 matching bases. CDR1 SGDLS and CDR2 YYNGEE come from the germline V gene. The germline V and J ends were trimmed by 0 bases and 1 base, with 9 bases remaining between them. The CDR3 length is 15 residues. CDR3 DNA: TGTGCCAGCAGCGTAGGAAGCGGAGGCACAGATACGCAGTATTTT. Encoded protein: CASSVGSGGTDTQYF.

The chain employs TRBV6-1 and TRBJ1-5, with 8 bases that match TRBD1. The CDR3 spans 15 residues. V dropped 1 base and J dropped 6; count of bases not matched to a gene: 5. Germline V lookup: CDR1 MNHNS, CDR2 SASEGT. CDR3 sequence: CASSEGDRGSQPQHF. In nucleotides, the CDR3 is TGTGCCAGCAGTGAAGGAGACAGGGGTAGTCAGCCCCAGCATTTT.

This sequence joins TRBV28 and TRBJ2-1; 9 bases align to TRBD2. Unmatched junction bases numbered 10, after V lost 7 bases and J lost 6 bases. The CDR3 sequence is 15 residues long. The germline CDR1 and CDR2 sequences are MDHEN and SYDVKM. The DNA of the CDR3 is TGTGCCAGCACCCTAGGGACTAGCCTGAGCAATGAGCAGTTCTTC. Its translation: CASTLGTSLSNEQFF.

The chain has TRBV28 and TRBJ1-2, with TRBD1 matching 7 bases. The CDR3 extends over 15 amino acids. Germline loops: CDR1 MDHEN, CDR2 SYDVKM. V was clipped by 3 bases and J by 0 bases; unmatched bases: 4. This chain's CDR3 is CASSFPDRANYGYTF. CDR3 sequence (DNA): TGTGCCAGCAGTTTCCCCGACAGGGCTAACTATGGCTACACCTTC.

The chain is built from TRBV15 and TRBJ1-1, with D possibly being TRBD1 (5 bases). V dropped 0 bases and J dropped 2 bases, with 13 bases sitting between them. The CDR3 runs to 16 residues. CDR1 and CDR2 from the germline V gene are LNHNV and YYDKDF (reference sequence). CDR3 in amino acids: CATSRDRAYGNTEAFF. CDR3 coding DNA: TGTGCCACCAGCAGAGACAGGGCTTACGGAAACACTGAAGCTTTCTTT.

This clone has only a few counts. The rearrangement uses TRBV14 and TRBJ2-1; tentatively, D is TRBD2 (6 bases). Trimming cost V 4 bases and J 8 bases, with 21 bases left between them. The CDR3 is 16 residues long. The V gene's germline CDR1 is SGHDN and CDR2 FVKESK. CDR3 amino acids: CASSPDRRGISDEQFF. CDR3 nucleotide sequence: TGTGCCAGCAGCCCCGATCGACGGGGGATTAGTGATGAGCAGTTCTTC.

The chain joins TRBV7-3 to TRBJ2-2, with 7 bases matching TRBD1. The CDR3 consists of 17 residues. The germline gives CDR1 SGHTA, CDR2 FQGTGA. V trimming: 5 bases; J trimming: 1 base; junction bases outside the gene matches: 10. The CDR3 sequence is CASSPKGAGKNTGELFF. CDR3 bases: TGTGCCAGCAGCCCAAAGGGGGCAGGGAAGAACACCGGGGAGCTGTTTTTT.

The chain has TRBV9 and TRBJ2-7, with D perhaps TRBD2 (6 bases). This CDR3 contains 15 residues. The V gene lost 0 bases and the J gene lost 2 bases, with 12 bases spanning the gap. Looked up from germline, CDR1 is SGDLS and CDR2 is YYNGEE. CDR3 sequence: CASSVGLALTYEQYF. CDR3 DNA sequence: TGTGCCAGCAGCGTAGGGCTAGCGCTTACCTACGAGCAGTACTTC.

The rearrangement joins TRBV7-9 to TRBJ1-1; the match to TRBD1 covers 7 bases. The CDR3 consists of 14 residues. Trimming at V came to 5 bases and at J to 5 bases, leaving 8 bases not matched to a gene. From germline, CDR1 is SEHNR and CDR2 FQNEAQ (reference sequence). This CDR3 is CASSQPARGTEAFF. Here the CDR3 DNA reads TGTGCCAGCAGCCAGCCCGCCAGGGGGACTGAAGCTTTCTTT.

Comment on this clone: Sequence at one end of the junction differs from germline and may be a read error. V gene TRBV7-9 combines with J gene TRBJ1-2; D gene unclear. The CDR3 has 12 amino acids. Germline CDR1 is SEHNR and CDR2 is FQNEAQ (reference sequence). The CDR3 here is CSSSPALYGYTF. In DNA, the CDR3 is TGTTCCAGCAGCCCCGCACTCTATGGCTACACCTTC.

This sequence joins TRBV18 and TRBJ1-5; D is undetermined. The CDR3 consists of 15 residues. The V and J ends lost 2 bases and 3 bases respectively, with 11 bases between them. CDR1 KGHSH and CDR2 LQKENI come from the germline V gene. The CDR3 spells CASSPNGFYNQPQHF. For the CDR3, the DNA is TGTGCCAGCTCACCAAACGGGTTCTACAATCAGCCCCAGCATTTT.

This clone showed up just once. The gene calls are TRBV19 and TRBJ1-6; D remains ambiguous. Germline loops: CDR1 LNHDA, CDR2 SQIVND (reference sequence). The germline V and J ends were trimmed by 7 bases and 4 bases, with 14 bases remaining between them. CDR3 length: 15 amino acids. CDR3 nucleotides: TGTGCCAGTAACCTGAGGCACGGATATAATTCACCCCTCCACTTT. This translates into CASNLRHGYNSPLHF.

V usage is TRBV6-4 and J usage is TRBJ2-2; no definite D call. V gave up 8 bases and J gave up 2 bases, with 12 bases separating them. CDR3 size: 14 residues. Germline CDR1 is MRHNA and CDR2 is SNTAGT. CDR3 DNA sequence: TGTGCCAGCTCGCAACAGTTAAACACCGGGGAGCTGTTTTTT. Its protein product is CASSQQLNTGELFF.

The V call is TRBV7-2, the J call TRBJ2-1; D might be TRBD2 (5 bases). V lost 1 base and J 7 bases, leaving 14 bases between the germline ends. The CDR3 sequence is 15 residues long. The germline V gene has CDR1 SGHTA and CDR2 FQGNSA. This CDR3 is CASSLEGFRGNEQFF. The CDR3 coding sequence is TGTGCCAGCAGCTTAGAAGGGTTTCGAGGGAATGAGCAGTTCTTC.

Comment on this clone: A read error may produce the germline difference seen at one junction end. The J gene is TRBJ1-1, the V gene TRBV7-2; D call uncertain. Germline V gene lookup returns CDR1 SGHTA and CDR2 FQGNSA. The CDR3 consists of 16 residues. The CDR3: CASSLEVGGMNPEAFF. Here the CDR3 DNA reads TGTGCCAGCAGCTTAGAAGTGGGAGGGATGAACCCTGAAGCTTTCTTT.

This clone came up once. The chain combines TRBV10-3 with TRBJ2-1; 7 bases fit TRBD1. CDR3 length equals 15 residues. Trimming removed 4 bases from V and 2 bases from J; junction bases left unmatched: 5. CDR1 and CDR2 (germline): ENHRY, SYGVKD. The CDR3 sequence is CAISGRTGAYNEQFF. DNA of the CDR3: TGTGCCATCAGTGGCCGGACAGGAGCCTACAATGAGCAGTTCTTC.

This rearrangement joins TRBV14 to TRBJ1-1; a weak D match, TRBD1 (5 bases). V lost 0 bases to trimming and J lost 12 bases, with 17 bases between them. Germline V lookup: CDR1 SGHDN, CDR2 FVKESK. This CDR3 is 14 amino acids long. The CDR3 loop reads CASSQDLAGLKTFF. The CDR3 DNA reads as TGTGCCAGCAGCCAAGATTTGGCAGGGTTGAAGACTTTCTTT.

This clone showed up just a few times. The chain employs TRBV2 and TRBJ1-1, with TRBD1 identical over 8 bases. This CDR3 spans 12 amino acids. Germline loops: CDR1 SNHLY, CDR2 FYNNEI. The junction had 4 bases not matched to a gene; V was cut back by 8 bases and J by 5 bases. The CDR3 DNA reads TGTGCCAGCGAACGGGACAGGACTGAAGCTTTCTTT. Translating it yields CASERDRTEAFF.